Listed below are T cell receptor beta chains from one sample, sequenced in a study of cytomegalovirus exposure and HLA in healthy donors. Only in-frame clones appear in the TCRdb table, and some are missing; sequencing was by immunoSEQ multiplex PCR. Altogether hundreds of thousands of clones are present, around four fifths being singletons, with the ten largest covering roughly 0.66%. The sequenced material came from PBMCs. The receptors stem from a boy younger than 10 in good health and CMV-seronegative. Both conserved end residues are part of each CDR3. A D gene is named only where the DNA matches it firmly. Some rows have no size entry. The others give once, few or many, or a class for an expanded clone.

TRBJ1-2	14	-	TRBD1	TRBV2	CASSAGQNNYGYTF	TGTGCCAGCAGCGCGGGACAGAATAACTATGGCTACACCTTC
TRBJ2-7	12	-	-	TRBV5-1	CASSLADYEQYF	TGCGCCAGCAGCTTAGCAGACTACGAGCAGTACTTC
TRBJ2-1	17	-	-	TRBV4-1	CASSQVSTGGSYNEQFF	TGCGCCAGCAGCCAAGTATCGACCGGCGGCTCCTACAATGAGCAGTTCTTC
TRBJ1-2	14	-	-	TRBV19	CASTTDGVNYGYTF	TGTGCCAGTACCACGGACGGGGTTAACTATGGCTACACCTTC
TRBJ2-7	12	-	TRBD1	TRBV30	CALQGASYEQYF	TGTGCCTTACAGGGGGCAAGCTACGAGCAGTACTTC
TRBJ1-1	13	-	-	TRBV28	CASTDLGGTEAFF	TGTGCCAGCACCGATCTGGGAGGCACTGAAGCTTTCTTT
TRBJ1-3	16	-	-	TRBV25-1	CASSALRQNEGNTIYF	TGTGCCAGCAGTGCCCTAAGACAGAACGAAGGAAACACCATATATTTT
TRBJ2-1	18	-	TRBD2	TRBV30	CAWSPTRTSGNSYNEQFF	TGTGCCTGGAGTCCCACCAGGACTAGCGGGAACTCCTACAATGAGCAGTTCTTC
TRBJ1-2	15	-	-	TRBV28	CASSPGSPRIYGYTF	TGTGCCAGCAGTCCAGGGTCGCCTAGGATCTATGGCTACACCTTC
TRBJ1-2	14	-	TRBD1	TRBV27	CASSPRRTGDGYTF	TGTGCCAGCAGTCCGCGAAGGACAGGTGATGGCTACACCTTC
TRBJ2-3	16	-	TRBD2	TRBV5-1	CASSLTGTSSEDTQYF	TGCGCCAGCAGCTTGACCGGGACTAGCTCAGAAGATACGCAGTATTTT
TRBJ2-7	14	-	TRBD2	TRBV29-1	CSVAAGEWGYEQYF	TGCAGCGTGGCGGCGGGGGAGTGGGGCTACGAGCAGTACTTC
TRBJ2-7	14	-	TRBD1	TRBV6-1	CASSGGQGAGEQYF	TGTGCCAGCAGTGGAGGACAGGGGGCCGGGGAGCAGTACTTC
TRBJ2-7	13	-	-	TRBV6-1	CAGGGALDYEQYF	TGTGCTGGGGGGGGCGCCCTGGATTACGAGCAGTACTTC
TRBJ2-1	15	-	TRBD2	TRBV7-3	CASSPGTSRANEQFF	TGTGCCAGCAGCCCCGGGACTAGCCGGGCAAATGAGCAGTTCTTC
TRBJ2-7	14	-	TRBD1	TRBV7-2	CASSTGGSNYEQYF	TGTGCCAGCAGCACAGGGGGAAGTAACTACGAGCAGTACTTC
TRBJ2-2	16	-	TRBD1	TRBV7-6	CASSSRDRGSTGELLF	TGTGCCAGCAGCTCGAGGGACAGGGGAAGCACCGGGGAGCTGCTTTTT
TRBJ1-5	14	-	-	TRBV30	CAWSSGGHNQPQHF	TGTGCCTGGAGTTCGGGGGGGCACAATCAGCCCCAGCATTTT
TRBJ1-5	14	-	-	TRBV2	CASSGGYSNQPQHF	TGTGCCAGCAGTGGAGGGTATAGCAATCAGCCCCAGCATTTT
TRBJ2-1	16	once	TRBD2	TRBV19	CASSTRGLAGVNEQFF	TGTGCCAGTAGTACTAGAGGACTAGCGGGGGTCAATGAGCAGTTCTTC
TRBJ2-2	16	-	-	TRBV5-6	CASTSPKQGYTGELFF	TGTGCCAGCACCTCCCCGAAACAGGGCTACACCGGGGAGCTGTTTTTT
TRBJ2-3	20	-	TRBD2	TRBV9	CASSAPLTRKRGGYTDTQYF	TGTGCCAGCAGTGCCCCCCTGACCCGGAAGCGGGGGGGCTACACAGATACGCAGTATTTT